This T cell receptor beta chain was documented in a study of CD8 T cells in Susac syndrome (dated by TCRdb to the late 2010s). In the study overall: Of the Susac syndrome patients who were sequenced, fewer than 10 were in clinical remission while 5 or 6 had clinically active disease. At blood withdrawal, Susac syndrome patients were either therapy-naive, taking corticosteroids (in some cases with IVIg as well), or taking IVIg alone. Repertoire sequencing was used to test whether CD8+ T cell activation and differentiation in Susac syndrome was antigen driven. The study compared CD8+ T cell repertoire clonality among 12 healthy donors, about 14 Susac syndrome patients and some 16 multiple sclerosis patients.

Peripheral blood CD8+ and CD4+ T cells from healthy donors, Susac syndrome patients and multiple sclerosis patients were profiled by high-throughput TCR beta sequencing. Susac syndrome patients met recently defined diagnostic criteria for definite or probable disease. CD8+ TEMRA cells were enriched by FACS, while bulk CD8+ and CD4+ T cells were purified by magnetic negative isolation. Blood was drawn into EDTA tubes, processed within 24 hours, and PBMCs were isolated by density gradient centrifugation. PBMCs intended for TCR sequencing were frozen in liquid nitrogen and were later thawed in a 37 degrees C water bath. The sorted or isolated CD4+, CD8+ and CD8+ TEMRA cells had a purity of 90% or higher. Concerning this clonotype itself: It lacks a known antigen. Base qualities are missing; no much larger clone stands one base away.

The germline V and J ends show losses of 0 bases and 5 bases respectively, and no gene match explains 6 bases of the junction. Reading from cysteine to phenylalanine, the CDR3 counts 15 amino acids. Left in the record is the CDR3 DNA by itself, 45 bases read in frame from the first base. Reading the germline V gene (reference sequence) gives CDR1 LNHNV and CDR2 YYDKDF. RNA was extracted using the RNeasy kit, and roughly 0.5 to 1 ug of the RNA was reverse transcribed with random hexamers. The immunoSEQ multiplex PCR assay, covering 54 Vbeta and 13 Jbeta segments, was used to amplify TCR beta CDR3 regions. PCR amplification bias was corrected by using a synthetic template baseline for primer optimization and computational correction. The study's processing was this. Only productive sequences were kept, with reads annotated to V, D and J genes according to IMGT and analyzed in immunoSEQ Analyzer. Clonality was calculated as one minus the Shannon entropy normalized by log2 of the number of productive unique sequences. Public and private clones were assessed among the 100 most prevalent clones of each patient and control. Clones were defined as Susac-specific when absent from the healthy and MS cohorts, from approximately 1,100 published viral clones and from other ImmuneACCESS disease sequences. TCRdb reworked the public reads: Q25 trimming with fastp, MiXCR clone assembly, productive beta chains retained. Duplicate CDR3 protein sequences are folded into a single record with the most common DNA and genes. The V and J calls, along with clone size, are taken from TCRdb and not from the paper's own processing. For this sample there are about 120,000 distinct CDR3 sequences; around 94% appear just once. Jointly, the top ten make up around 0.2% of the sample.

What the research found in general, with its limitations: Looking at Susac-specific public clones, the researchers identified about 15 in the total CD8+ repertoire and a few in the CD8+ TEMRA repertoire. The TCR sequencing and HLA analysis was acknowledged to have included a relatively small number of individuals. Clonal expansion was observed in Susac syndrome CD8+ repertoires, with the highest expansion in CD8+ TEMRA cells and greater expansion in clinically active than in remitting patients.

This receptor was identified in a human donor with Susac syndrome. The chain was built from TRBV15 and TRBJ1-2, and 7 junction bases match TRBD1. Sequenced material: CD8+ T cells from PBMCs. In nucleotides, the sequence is TGTGCCACCAGCAGAGAAACGACAGGGCGGTATGGCTACACCTTC. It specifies CATSRETTGRYGYTF.